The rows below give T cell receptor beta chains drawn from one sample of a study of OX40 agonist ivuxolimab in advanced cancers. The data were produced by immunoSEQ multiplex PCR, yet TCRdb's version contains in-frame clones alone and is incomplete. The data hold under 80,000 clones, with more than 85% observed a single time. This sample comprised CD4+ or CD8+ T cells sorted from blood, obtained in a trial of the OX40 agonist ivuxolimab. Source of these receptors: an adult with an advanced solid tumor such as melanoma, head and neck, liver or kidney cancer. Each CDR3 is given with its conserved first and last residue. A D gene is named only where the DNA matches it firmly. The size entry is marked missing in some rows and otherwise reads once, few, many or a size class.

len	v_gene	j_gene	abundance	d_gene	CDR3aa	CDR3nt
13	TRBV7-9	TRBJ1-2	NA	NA	CASSLVQGQGYTF	TGTGCCAGCAGCTTAGTACAGGGCCAGGGCTACACCTTC
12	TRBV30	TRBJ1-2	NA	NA	CAWRSGLYGYTF	TGTGCCTGGAGGTCAGGGCTCTATGGCTACACCTTC
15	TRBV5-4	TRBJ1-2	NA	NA	CASSSLGAPIYGYTF	TGTGCCAGCAGTTCCTTGGGGGCGCCTATCTATGGCTACACCTTC
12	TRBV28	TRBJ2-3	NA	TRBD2	CASSSGLDTQYF	TGTGCCAGCAGTTCCGGACTAGACACGCAGTATTTT
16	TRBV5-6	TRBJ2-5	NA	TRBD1	CASSYLGTGVQETQYF	TGTGCCAGCAGCTACCTAGGGACAGGGGTCCAAGAGACCCAGTACTTC
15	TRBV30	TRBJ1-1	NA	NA	CAWRPQGGGNTEAFF	TGTGCCTGGAGACCGCAGGGAGGTGGGAACACTGAAGCTTTCTTT
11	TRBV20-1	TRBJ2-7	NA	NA	CSAAGSDEQYF	TGCAGTGCTGCAGGGTCAGACGAGCAGTACTTC
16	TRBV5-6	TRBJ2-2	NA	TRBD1	CASSSSGTGRTGELFF	TGTGCCAGCAGCTCTTCCGGGACAGGGCGGACCGGGGAGCTGTTTTTT
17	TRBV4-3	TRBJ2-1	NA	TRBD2	CASSQSYRILAGNEQFF	TGCGCCAGCAGCCAGAGCTACCGTATACTAGCGGGGAATGAGCAGTTCTTC
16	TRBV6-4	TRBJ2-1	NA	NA	CASSEVSRGRYNEQFF	TGTGCCAGCAGTGAAGTGTCTAGGGGACGTTACAATGAGCAGTTCTTC
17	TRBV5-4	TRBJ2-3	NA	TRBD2	CASSLGGGPIYTDTQYF	TGTGCCAGCAGCCTGGGGGGGGGTCCGATTTACACAGATACGCAGTATTTT
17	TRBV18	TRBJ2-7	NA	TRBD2	CASSQTSGGTFPHEQYF	TGTGCCAGCTCCCAGACTAGCGGGGGTACTTTTCCCCACGAGCAGTACTTC
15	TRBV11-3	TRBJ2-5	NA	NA	CASSLLPTPAETQYF	TGTGCCAGCAGCTTATTGCCGACCCCGGCGGAGACCCAGTACTTC
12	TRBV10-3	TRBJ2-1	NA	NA	CAISEEWGSQFF	TGTGCCATCAGTGAAGAATGGGGCAGCCAATTCTTC
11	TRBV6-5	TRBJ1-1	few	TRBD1	CASSRQGEAFF	TGTGCCAGCTCCCGACAGGGTGAAGCTTTCTTT
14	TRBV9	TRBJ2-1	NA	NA	CASSMTGVYNEQFF	TGTGCCAGCAGCATGACTGGGGTTTACAATGAGCAGTTCTTC
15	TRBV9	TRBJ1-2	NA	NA	CASSVDQRADYGYTF	TGTGCCAGCAGCGTAGATCAGAGGGCGGACTATGGCTACACCTTC
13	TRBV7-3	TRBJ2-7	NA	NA	CASSLDPSYEQYF	TGTGCCAGCAGCTTAGACCCTTCCTACGAGCAGTACTTC
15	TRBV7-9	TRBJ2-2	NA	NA	CASSLGQRNTGELFF	TGTGCCAGCAGCTTAGGGCAGCGGAACACCGGGGAGCTGTTTTTT
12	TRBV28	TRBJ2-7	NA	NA	CASSLAWNEQYF	TGTGCCAGCAGTTTAGCGTGGAACGAGCAGTACTTC
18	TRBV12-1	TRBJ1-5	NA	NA	CASSVPGQAPVGNQPQHF	TGTGCCAGCAGCGTACCGGGACAGGCCCCGGTCGGCAATCAGCCCCAGCATTTT
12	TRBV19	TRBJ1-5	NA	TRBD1	CASQQGPQPQHF	TGTGCCAGTCAACAGGGGCCCCAGCCCCAGCATTTT
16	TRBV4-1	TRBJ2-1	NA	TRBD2	CASSYASGSSYNEQFF	TGCGCCAGCAGCTACGCTAGCGGAAGCTCCTACAATGAGCAGTTCTTC
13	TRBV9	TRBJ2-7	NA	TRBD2	CASSPTGLAEQYF	TGTGCCAGCAGCCCTACCGGACTAGCCGAGCAGTACTTC
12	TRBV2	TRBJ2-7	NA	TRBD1	CASSGQGFEQYF	TGTGCCAGCTCAGGACAGGGGTTCGAGCAGTACTTC
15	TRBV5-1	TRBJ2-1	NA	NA	CASSPTIRLVDEQFF	TGCGCCAGCAGCCCAACTATCAGGCTGGTGGATGAGCAGTTCTTC
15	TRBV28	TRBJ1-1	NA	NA	CASSLRGRGNTEAFF	TGTGCCAGCAGTTTACGGGGGCGCGGGAACACTGAAGCTTTCTTT
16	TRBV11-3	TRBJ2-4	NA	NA	CASSLDSGVAKNIQYF	TGTGCCAGCAGCTTAGACTCAGGCGTAGCCAAAAACATTCAGTACTTC
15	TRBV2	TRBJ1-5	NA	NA	CASKRGDNSNQPQHF	TGTGCCAGTAAACGCGGGGATAATAGCAATCAGCCCCAGCATTTT
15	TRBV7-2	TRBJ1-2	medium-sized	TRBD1	CASSSGQGKDYGYTF	TGTGCCAGCAGCTCGGGACAGGGGAAGGACTATGGCTACACCTTC
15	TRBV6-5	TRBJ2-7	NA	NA	CASSYSGSNLRVQYF	TGTGCCAGCAGTTACTCAGGCAGCAACTTACGAGTGCAGTACTTC
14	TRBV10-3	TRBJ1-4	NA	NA	CAISEGVVAEKLFF	TGTGCCATCAGTGAGGGAGTGGTGGCTGAAAAACTGTTTTTT
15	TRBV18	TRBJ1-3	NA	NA	CASSTSGTTVHTIYF	TGTGCCAGCTCCACCAGCGGGACAACTGTGCACACCATATATTTT
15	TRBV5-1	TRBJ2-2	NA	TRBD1	CASSSSGTGTGELFF	TGCGCCAGCAGCTCCTCCGGGACAGGGACCGGGGAGCTGTTTTTT
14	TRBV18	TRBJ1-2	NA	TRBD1	CASSPPTGDYGYTF	TGTGCCAGCTCACCACCCACAGGGGACTATGGCTACACCTTC
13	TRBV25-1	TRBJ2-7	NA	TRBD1	CASRRQGAYEQYF	TGTGCCAGCCGACGACAGGGGGCCTACGAGCAGTACTTC
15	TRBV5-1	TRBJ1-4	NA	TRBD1	CASSLEGQGDEKLFF	TGCGCCAGCAGCTTGGAGGGACAGGGGGACGAAAAACTGTTTTTT
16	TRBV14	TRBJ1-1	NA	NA	CASSPLTGLGNTEAFF	TGTGCCAGCAGCCCTCTGACAGGTTTGGGGAACACTGAAGCTTTCTTT
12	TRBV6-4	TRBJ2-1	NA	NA	CASSPGLGGQFF	TGTGCCAGCTCCCCCGGACTAGGGGGGCAGTTCTTC
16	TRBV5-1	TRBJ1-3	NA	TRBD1	CASSGGQLSSGNTIYF	TGCGCCAGCAGCGGGGGACAGTTGAGCTCTGGAAACACCATATATTTT
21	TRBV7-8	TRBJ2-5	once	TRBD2	CASSLVGQGGRPNRRRETQYF	TGTGCCAGCAGCTTAGTCGGGCAGGGAGGGAGACCAAACCGGCGACGAGAGACCCAGTACTTC
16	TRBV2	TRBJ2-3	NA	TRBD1	CASTERPQGAADTQYF	TGTGCCAGCACCGAAAGGCCACAGGGGGCAGCAGATACGCAGTATTTT
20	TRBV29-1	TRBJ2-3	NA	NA	CSVERFFWGLAEAGTDTQYF	TGCAGCGTTGAACGATTCTTTTGGGGGCTAGCGGAGGCCGGAACAGATACGCAGTATTTT